This T cell receptor beta chain stems from a study of cytomegalovirus exposure and HLA in healthy donors. Nominally healthy donors were sampled, though unrecorded immune exposures were likely. This CDR3 is built from 15 residues. Germline V gene data show CDR1 as MDHEN and CDR2 as SYDVKM. V was trimmed by 0 bases and J by 1 base, leaving 9 bases between them. PCR amplification relied on 60 Vbeta primers (plus 13 Jbeta primers). Sequencing was performed with immunoSEQ multiplex PCR; in TCRdb, only in-frame clones are kept and a portion is missing. The sample consists of about 160,000 clones, around four fifths of them appearing once. General study points: It was 150 to 200 TCR beta chains that were listed as cytomegalovirus-associated. Earlier analysis found most TCR beta V segments productive about 87% or about 30% of the time. Most subjects had HLA-A and HLA-B alleles reportedly predicted accurately by TCR beta sequences.

Comment on this clone: The target antigen is unknown.

J is TRBJ1-2 and V is TRBV28; D remains unclear. This sequence was found in a man aged 45-65 years in good health and CMV-seropositive. The sequenced sample was PBMCs. CDR3 in amino acids: CASSLWAEINYGYTF. In DNA, the CDR3 is TGTGCCAGCAGTTTATGGGCAGAAATTAACTATGGCTACACCTTC.